The rows below give T cell receptor beta chains drawn from one sample of a study of blood T cell repertoires in COVID-19. Data came from immunoSEQ multiplex PCR; TCRdb stores just in-frame clones and leaves some out. The sample contains approximately 330,000 clones, approximately 88% of which appear only once. Material for sequencing was peripheral blood. The receptors here all came from a man aged 25 to 40 with COVID-19, enrolled during active disease. CDR3s include the opening cysteine and the closing phenylalanine or tryptophan. D genes are given only for firm matches. The size entry is marked missing in some rows and otherwise reads once, few, many or a size class.

clone size | J gene | D gene | V gene | CDR3 protein | CDR3 DNA
NA | TRBJ2-1 | TRBD2 | TRBV28 | CASSLWTGTSGNYNEQFF | TGTGCCAGCAGTTTATGGACCGGGACTAGCGGGAACTACAATGAGCAGTTCTTC
NA | TRBJ2-7 | NA | TRBV19 | CASSGAPSYEQYF | TGTGCCAGTTCAGGGGCACCCTCCTACGAGCAGTACTTC
NA | TRBJ1-6 | NA | TRBV28 | CATCAGGGIYNSPLHF | TGTGCCACCTGTGCGGGGGGCGGAATCTATAATTCACCCCTCCACTTT
NA | TRBJ1-1 | NA | TRBV6-5 | CASSLLNTEAFF | TGTGCCAGCAGTCTGTTGAACACTGAAGCTTTCTTT
NA | TRBJ2-5 | TRBD1 | TRBV5-1 | CASLPLQGALETQYF | TGCGCCAGCTTACCCTTACAGGGGGCCTTGGAGACCCAGTACTTC
NA | TRBJ2-1 | NA | TRBV3-1/TRBV3-2 | CASSQDLRSSEQFF | TGTGCCAGCAGCCAAGATCTGAGGTCTAGTGAGCAGTTCTTC
NA | TRBJ1-2 | NA | TRBV7-9 | CASSFITGEHTF | TGTGCCAGCAGCTTCATTACGGGGGAACACACCTTC
NA | TRBJ2-3 | NA | TRBV7-2 | CASSSTSSYTDTQYF | TGTGCCAGCAGCTCGACTTCCAGTTACACAGATACGCAGTATTTT
medium-sized | TRBJ1-5 | NA | TRBV12-5 | CASGFPSPGGSNQPQHF | TGTGCTAGTGGTTTTCCCTCTCCGGGGGGTAGCAATCAGCCCCAGCATTTT
once | TRBJ1-4 | NA | TRBV24-1 | CATSDEGWKLFF | TGTGCCACCAGTGATGAGGGTTGGAAACTGTTTTTT
NA | TRBJ1-3 | TRBD1 | TRBV19 | CASRNRGDDSGNTIYF | TGTGCCAGTAGGAACAGGGGGGACGACTCTGGAAACACCATATATTTT
NA | TRBJ1-1 | NA | TRBV9 | CASTKTGSRFTEAFF | TGTGCCAGCACCAAGACTGGCAGTAGGTTCACTGAAGCTTTCTTT
NA | TRBJ1-4 | NA | TRBV2 | CASKTQGFLGEKLFF | TGTGCCAGCAAGACTCAGGGATTTTTAGGGGAAAAACTGTTTTTT
NA | TRBJ2-1 | NA | TRBV6-5 | CASSSLRGQFF | TGTGCCAGCAGTTCTCTTCGGGGGCAGTTCTTC
NA | TRBJ2-1 | TRBD2 | TRBV29-1 | CSVRGFDEQFF | TGCAGCGTGCGGGGGTTTGATGAGCAGTTCTTC
once | TRBJ2-5 | TRBD2 | TRBV6-5 | CASKHSGVETQYF | TGTGCCAGCAAGCATAGCGGGGTAGAGACCCAGTACTTC